The 30 T cell receptor beta chains given below trace back to one sample, sequenced in a study of blood T cell repertoires in COVID-19. The repertoire was sequenced with immunoSEQ multiplex PCR; TCRdb's copy has only in-frame clones and lacks some. The profile shows fewer than 350,000 clones, around 93% of them singletons. Sequenced sample: PBMCs or T cells enriched from blood (not recorded which). The origin of the receptors is a man aged 40-49 years who had been exposed to COVID-19.

The chain recombines TRBV30 with TRBJ2-7; 7 bases agree with TRBD2. The V gene's germline CDR1 is GTSNPN and CDR2 SVGIG (reference sequence). This CDR3 has 12 residues. V gave up 3 bases and J gave up 3 bases; unmatched junction bases: 2. CDR3 in DNA: TGTGCCTGGAGGGGGGAGGGCTACGAGCAGTACTTC. It specifies CAWRGEGYEQYF.

The genes are TRBV5-5 and TRBJ2-1; 7 positions agree with TRBD1. CDR1 is SGHKS, CDR2 YYEKEE, per germline (reference sequence). Trimming took 9 bases from V and 0 from J; bases not matched to a gene: 9. This CDR3 region has 15 residues. In nucleotides, the CDR3 is TGTGCCAAATATCATAGGACAGGCTCCTACAATGAGCAGTTCTTC. Protein: CAKYHRTGSYNEQFF. The full variable domain, rest sourced from reference TRBV5-5 and TRBJ2-1, is DAGVTQSPTHLIKTRGQQVTLRCSPISGHKSVSWYQQVLGQGPQFIFQYYEKEERGRGNFPDRFSARQFPNYSSELNVNALLLGDSALYLCAKYHRTGSYNEQFFGPGTRLTVL.

The chain employs TRBV24-1 and TRBJ2-5, with TRBD2 identical over 13 bases. Trimming cost V 3 bases and J 5 bases; bases outside gene matches: 8. Germline CDR1 reads KGHDR; CDR2 reads SFDVKD. This CDR3 has 17 residues. CDR3 in amino acids: CATSDPRLAGGGETQYF. CDR3 DNA sequence: TGTGCCACCAGTGATCCGCGACTAGCGGGAGGTGGGGAGACCCAGTACTTC.

The genes are TRBV18 and TRBJ2-5, with 8 bases aligning to TRBD1. The V gene's germline CDR1 is KGHSH and CDR2 LQKENI. Trimming cost V 4 bases and J 4 bases; bases outside gene matches: 8. CDR3 size: 15 residues. The CDR3 is CASSHKDRDRETQYF. The CDR3 DNA sequence: TGTGCCAGCTCACATAAGGACAGGGATCGAGAGACCCAGTACTTC. Filled out from reference TRBV18 and TRBJ2-5, the complete variable domain reads NAGVMQNPRHLVRRRGQEARLRCSPMKGHSHVYWYRQLPEEGLKFMVYLQKENIIDESGMPKERFSAEFPKEGPSILRIQQVVRGDSAAYFCASSHKDRDRETQYFGPGTRLLVL.

The chain is built from TRBV5-1 and TRBJ1-2, with 9 positions matching TRBD1. CDR3 length: 12 amino acids. CDR1 and CDR2 from the germline V gene are SGHRS and YFSETQ. Unmatched junction bases numbered 2, after V lost 5 bases and J lost 6 bases. The CDR3 protein is CASRTGGDGYTF. The CDR3 nucleotides are TGCGCCAGCAGAACAGGGGGCGATGGCTACACCTTC.

The genes are TRBV7-9 and TRBJ2-7; D is possibly TRBD1 (6 bases). CDR1 is SEHNR and CDR2 is FQNEAQ in the germline V gene (reference sequence). V shed 5 bases and J shed 6 bases, with 11 bases lying between them. CDR3 size: 12 residues. In DNA form, the CDR3 reads TGTGCCAGCAGCACTACAGGGAGCGAGCAGTACTTC. This encodes CASSTTGSEQYF.

The CDR3: CAVSGPNTGELFF. Here the CDR3 DNA reads TGTGCAGTGAGCGGGCCGAACACCGGGGAGCTGTTTTTT. The chain links TRBV19 to TRBJ2-2; a weak D match, TRBD2 (6 bases). Germline V CDR1 and CDR2: LNHDA, SQIVND (reference sequence). The CDR3 spans 13 residues.

V and J are TRBV6-5 and TRBJ2-7, with 9 bases matching TRBD2. This CDR3 comprises 16 residues. Germline-derived CDR1 and CDR2 are MNHEY and SVGAGI. After removal of 0 bases from V and 9 bases from J, the junction contained 12 bases not matched to a gene. The CDR3 sequence: CASSYSLVGLAKGQYF. Written as DNA, the CDR3 is TGTGCCAGCAGTTACTCCCTCGTCGGACTAGCGAAAGGGCAGTACTTC.

The V and J genes are TRBV25-1 and TRBJ1-1, with D unclear. Germline CDR1 MGHDK, CDR2 SYGVNS. The CDR3 loop spans 13 amino acids. Trimming cost V 3 bases and J 5 bases, with 10 bases left between them. This CDR3 is CASSERAGTEAFF. As DNA, the CDR3 is TGTGCCAGCAGTGAGAGGGCCGGGACTGAAGCTTTCTTT.

This clone showed up just a few times. V usage is TRBV2 and J usage is TRBJ2-7, with a weak D call TRBD2 (6 bases). The germline V gene has CDR1 SNHLY and CDR2 FYNNEI. This CDR3 is 13 amino acids long. V was trimmed by 7 bases and J by 7 bases, leaving 17 bases between them. The CDR3 nucleotides read TGTGCCAGCAATGCGGGATCCGTGATTGAGCAGTACTTC. It codes for CASNAGSVIEQYF.

This clone is a singleton in its sample. The chain uses TRBV9 and TRBJ1-2; a possible D gene is TRBD1 (6 bases). V lost 7 bases, J lost 11 bases, and 15 bases lay in between. From germline, CDR1 is SGDLS and CDR2 YYNGEE. This CDR3 comprises 11 residues. The CDR3 is CASGGQSKYTF. The DNA of the CDR3 is TGTGCCAGCGGAGGACAGAGCAAATACACCTTC.

This clone was seen a single time. In DNA form, the CDR3 reads TGTGCCAGCAGGACGGGGGAGAGCACAGATACGCAGTATTTT. Translation: CASRTGESTDTQYF. The rearrangement uses TRBV2 and TRBJ2-3; TRBD2 might be the D (6 bases). The V gene lost 6 bases and the J gene lost 0 bases, with 10 bases spanning the gap. This CDR3 is 14 amino acids long. In germline, CDR1 is SNHLY, CDR2 FYNNEI.

The CDR3 sequence: CASSPGTSGVNTGELFF. The CDR3 bases are TGTGCCAGCAGCCCGGGGACTAGCGGGGTGAACACCGGGGAGCTGTTTTTT. V is TRBV7-3 and J is TRBJ2-2, with 13 bases matching TRBD2. CDR3 size: 17 residues. The V and J ends lost 5 bases and 1 base, in that order; junction bases with no gene match: 4. CDR1 SGHTA and CDR2 FQGTGA come from the germline V gene.

This chain connects TRBV9 to TRBJ2-3, with 9 bases aligning to TRBD1. The V segment lost 4 bases and the J segment 4 bases; nucleotides outside the gene matches: 10. Germline V CDR1 and CDR2: SGDLS, YYNGEE. The CDR3 has 16 amino acids. CDR3 sequence reads: CASSTDRGIRADTQYF. The CDR3 DNA is TGTGCCAGCAGCACGGACAGGGGTATCAGGGCAGATACGCAGTATTTT.

V and J are TRBV9 and TRBJ1-5, with 7 positions matching TRBD1. The CDR3 consists of 15 residues. V trimming: 10 bases; J trimming: 1 base; junction bases outside the gene matches: 11. The germline gives CDR1 SGDLS, CDR2 YYNGEE. CDR3 protein: CASEGWTGSNQPQHF. DNA for the CDR3: TGTGCCTCAGAGGGCTGGACAGGAAGCAATCAGCCCCAGCATTTT.

CDR3 in amino acids: CASSLQGPYEQYF. CDR3 DNA: TGTGCCAGCAGCTTACAGGGGCCCTACGAGCAGTACTTC. The chain combines TRBV5-5 with TRBJ2-7, with 7 positions matching TRBD1. Germline CDR1 SGHKS, CDR2 YYEKEE (reference sequence). V was clipped by 2 bases and J by 2 bases; unmatched bases: 1. The CDR3 has 13 amino acids. Full variable domain (remainder filled in from reference TRBV5-5 and TRBJ2-7): DAGVTQSPTHLIKTRGQQVTLRCSPISGHKSVSWYQQVLGQGPQFIFQYYEKEERGRGNFPDRFSARQFPNYSSELNVNALLLGDSALYLCASSLQGPYEQYFGPGTRLTVT.

V usage is TRBV6-5 and J usage is TRBJ1-5; a possible D gene is TRBD1 (6 bases). The CDR3 covers 15 residues. The V gene lost 1 base and the J gene lost 7 bases, with 14 bases spanning the gap. The germline CDR1 and CDR2 sequences are MNHEY and SVGAGI. CDR3 in DNA: TGTGCCAGCAGTTACTTACGCAGGGGAGAGCAGCCCCAGCATTTT. Translated: CASSYLRRGEQPQHF.

The chain joins TRBV7-2 to TRBJ1-2; D call uncertain. Per germline, CDR1 SGHTA and CDR2 FQGNSA. Trimming left V 5 bases short and J 1 base short, with 5 bases between. The length of the CDR3 is 12 residues. CDR3 bases: TGTGCCAGCAGCCCCGGTAACTATGGCTACACCTTC. This encodes CASSPGNYGYTF.

The gene calls are TRBV15 and TRBJ2-7; D remains ambiguous. In germline, CDR1 is LNHNV, CDR2 YYDKDF (reference sequence). The CDR3 has 12 residues. The ends were cut back, 3 bases at V and 3 bases at J, with 6 bases in the middle. The CDR3, as DNA: TGTGCCACCAGCAGGTCGGGCTACGAGCAGTACTTC. Protein product: CATSRSGYEQYF.

V usage is TRBV14 and J usage is TRBJ2-7; 10 bases are a match to TRBD1. The CDR3 is 15 residues long. The germline CDR1 and CDR2 sequences are SGHDN and FVKESK. J gave up 0 bases and V 1 base, and 0 bases lay outside the gene matches. The CDR3 is CASSQGTGGSYEQYF. The CDR3 nucleotides read TGTGCCAGCAGCCAAGGGACAGGGGGCTCCTACGAGCAGTACTTC.

This chain connects TRBV7-8 to TRBJ1-5, with unresolved D. Germline V gene lookup returns CDR1 SGHVS and CDR2 FQNEAQ. The CDR3 has 17 residues. Trimming took off 1 base at V and 0 bases at J, with 13 bases between the two ends. The CDR3 loop is CASSLVAGNFSNQPQHF. The CDR3 nucleotides read TGTGCCAGCAGCTTAGTGGCCGGGAACTTTAGCAATCAGCCCCAGCATTTT.

The chain joins TRBV27 to TRBJ2-7, with TRBD2 as a possible D gene (6 bases). The CDR3 is 13 amino acids. Germline assignment: CDR1 MNHEY and CDR2 SMNVEV (reference sequence). V lost 6 bases and J 1 base, leaving 10 bases between the germline ends. The CDR3 reads CASSLATSYEQYF. The CDR3, as DNA: TGTGCCAGCAGCCTAGCGACATCCTACGAGCAGTACTTC.

The V call is TRBV6-5, the J call TRBJ1-2; 7 bases match TRBD1. Germline CDR1 is MNHEY and CDR2 is SVGAGI. Unmatched junction bases numbered 4, after V lost 6 bases and J lost 3 bases. This CDR3 has 13 residues. The CDR3, as DNA: TGTGCCAGCAGACAAACAGGGGACTATGGCTACACCTTC. Amino acid sequence: CASRQTGDYGYTF.

As to this clone: A much larger clone lies one base from this, so it may be a read error. The chain has TRBV9 and TRBJ2-1; 11 bases match TRBD2. The CDR3 is 15 amino acids. CDR1 is SGDLS and CDR2 is YYNGEE in the germline V gene. The J segment lost 5 bases and the V segment lost 5 bases, leaving 6 bases of the junction unmatched. The CDR3 sequence is CASSETSGSHNEQFF. The CDR3 DNA follows: TGTGCCAGCAGTGAAACTAGCGGGAGCCACAATGAGCAGTTCTTC.

The chain is built from TRBV27 and TRBJ2-1; no reliable D call. CDR3 length: 16 amino acids. Germline V lookup: CDR1 MNHEY, CDR2 SMNVEV (reference sequence). V lost 8 bases, J lost 2 bases, and 19 bases lay in between. The CDR3 DNA reads as TGTGCCAGCTCGAGTGGATCCAGGCGTACCTACAATGAGCAGTTCTTC. It yields the protein CASSSGSRRTYNEQFF.

The chain combines TRBV18 with TRBJ1-1, with 8 bases identical to TRBD1. Trimming at V came to 6 bases and at J to 0 bases, leaving 3 bases not matched to a gene. The germline V gene has CDR1 KGHSH and CDR2 LQKENI. The CDR3 extends over 14 amino acids. The CDR3 here is CASSQDRVNTEAFF. The DNA of the CDR3 is TGTGCCAGCTCTCAGGACAGGGTGAACACTGAAGCTTTCTTT.

The chain is built from TRBV28 and TRBJ1-2; 7 bases map to TRBD1. The CDR3 length is 11 residues. Trimming at V came to 10 bases and at J to 4 bases, leaving 3 bases not matched to a gene. CDR1 is MDHEN, CDR2 SYDVKM, per germline. CDR3 nucleotide sequence: TGTGCCACCGGGACAGCCTATGGCTACACCTTC. Amino acids: CATGTAYGYTF.

The V and J genes are TRBV7-2 and TRBJ1-6; D ambiguous. The CDR3 extends over 13 amino acids. The V end lost 0 bases, the J end lost 7 bases, and 4 bases lay between the germline ends. Looked up from germline, CDR1 is SGHTA and CDR2 is FQGNSA. The CDR3 DNA follows: TGTGCCAGCAGCTTAGCCGGGAATTCACCCCTCCACTTT. Translated, it gives CASSLAGNSPLHF. The complete variable domain, with remaining parts taken from reference TRBV7-2 and TRBJ1-6, reads GAGVSQSPSNKVTEKGKDVELRCDPISGHTALYWYRQSLGQGLEFLIYFQGNSAPDKSGLPSDRFSAERTGGSVSTLTIQRTQQEDSAVYLCASSLAGNSPLHFGNGTRLTVT.

The rearrangement joins TRBV30 to TRBJ1-4; 7 bases fit TRBD1. The CDR3 consists of 15 residues. The trim removed 2 bases at V and 5 bases at J, leaving 8 bases unmatched. Germline CDR1 is GTSNPN and CDR2 is SVGIG (reference sequence). The CDR3, as DNA: TGTGCCTGGAGTCCCGGAGGGGGCATAAATGAAAAACTGTTTTTT. Encoded protein: CAWSPGGGINEKLFF.

Within the sample, this clone is medium-sized. This chain links TRBV7-2 with TRBJ2-5; 11 bases line up with TRBD2. Germline CDR1 and CDR2: SGHTA and FQGNSA. This CDR3 has 16 amino acids. Unmatched junction bases numbered 13, after V lost 8 bases and J lost 5 bases. CDR3 region: CASAGLAVALGETQYF. The CDR3 DNA sequence: TGTGCCAGCGCGGGACTAGCGGTTGCTTTGGGGGAGACCCAGTACTTC. Full variable domain (remainder filled in from reference TRBV7-2 and TRBJ2-5): GAGVSQSPSNKVTEKGKDVELRCDPISGHTALYWYRQSLGQGLEFLIYFQGNSAPDKSGLPSDRFSAERTGGSVSTLTIQRTQQEDSAVYLCASAGLAVALGETQYFGPGTRLLVL.